These 27 T cell receptor beta chains were all obtained from the same sample, sequenced in a study of regulatory T cells in long-lasting Graves disease. Both iRepertoire HTBI primers and Arm-PCR of CDR3 regions were used to build the TCR beta libraries. TCRdb reanalysed the multiplex PCR reads using MiXCR and keeps one entry per CDR3 protein. The data show about 470,000 distinct CDR3 sequences, about 22% seen once. The time point: persistent/refractory GD, antithyroid drugs over 5 years with positive TRAb. There was RNA extracted from PBMCs, and the TCR library was made from it. Sequenced here: peripheral blood mononuclear cells (PBMCs), sampled when the disease was refractory, from a patient treated with antithyroid drugs. The receptors shown here come from a female donor with Graves disease.

This clonotype was detected many times. The rearrangement joins TRBV12-3 or TRBV12-4 to TRBJ1-2; D ambiguous. The V end was cut by 6 bases, the J end by 3 bases, with 14 bases between. The CDR3 extends over 14 amino acids. CDR3 DNA sequence: TGTGCCAGCAGCCTCGCGTCGGGCGACTATGGCTACACCTTC. Residues: CASSLASGDYGYTF.

With regard to this clonotype: A junction end diverges from the germline sequence, so it may reflect a read error. This chain uses TRBV4-2 with TRBJ2-5, with D perhaps matching TRBD2 (6 bases). Germline CDR1 and CDR2: LGHNA and YNFKEQ. The CDR3 loop spans 17 amino acids. DNA of the CDR3: TGTGCCAGCAGCCAAGCCCTCGGGGCGGGGAGTCAAGTGACCCAGTACTTC. Translating gives CASSQALGAGSQVTQYF.

The CDR3 nucleotides are TGTGCCAGCAGCCAGTTAAGCACACCCGCCTACGAGCAGTACTTC. Its translation: CASSQLSTPAYEQYF. The chain has TRBV14 and TRBJ2-7; D is unclear. The CDR3 length is 15 residues. Germline V gives CDR1 SGHDN, CDR2 FVKESK. V was trimmed by 3 bases and J by 2 bases, leaving 14 bases between them.

This clonotype was counted between two and nine times. The CDR3 nucleotides are TGTGCCAGCAGCACCCCCGGCGGGAAGGGCGCGGGATATGGCTACACCTTC. Translation: CASSTPGGKGAGYGYTF. This sequence joins TRBV7-9 and TRBJ1-2; D unresolved. CDR3 size: 17 residues. CDR1 and CDR2 from the germline V gene are SEHNR and FQNEAQ (reference sequence). V was cut by 5 bases and J by 5 bases, with 24 bases left in between.

The table lists this clonotype with many counts. The chain joins TRBV28 to TRBJ2-7; the D gene is possibly TRBD1 (5 bases). CDR3 length: 14 residues. Trimming took off 2 bases at V and 0 bases at J, with 8 bases between the two ends. The germline V gene has CDR1 MDHEN and CDR2 SYDVKM. CDR3 bases: TGTGCCAGCAGTTTAATCAGGGACTCCTACGAGCAGTACTTC. Translated: CASSLIRDSYEQYF.

This chain joins TRBV5-1 and TRBJ1-2; 7 nucleotides align to TRBD1. The V gene end was trimmed by 4 bases and the J gene end by 1 base; junction bases not matched to a gene: 10. The CDR3 length is 16 residues. Germline V gene data show CDR1 as SGHRS and CDR2 as YFSETQ. CDR3 nucleotide sequence: TGCGCCAGCAGCCTGGGGACAGCTAGACATAACTATGGCTACACCTTC. It specifies CASSLGTARHNYGYTF.

This chain joins TRBV27 and TRBJ2-3; 7 bases line up with TRBD2. This CDR3 contains 16 residues. Germline lookup yields CDR1 MNHEY and CDR2 SMNVEV (reference sequence). V was pared by 0 bases and J by 3 bases, with 6 bases of the junction left unmatched. DNA for the CDR3: TGTGCCAGCAGTTTATCGGCAGGGAGGGAAACAGATACGCAGTATTTT. Encoded protein: CASSLSAGRETDTQYF.

This clonotype was recorded at least ten times. The genes are TRBV6-2 or TRBV6-3 and TRBJ1-2; the D is unclear. The CDR3 length is 18 residues. Germline loops: CDR1 MNHEY, CDR2 SVGEGT. The ends were cut back, 3 bases at V and 8 bases at J, with 28 bases in the middle. CDR3 DNA: TGTGCCAGCAGTTATTCCGCTTGGGGAAACTCGGCGGGATCCGGCTACACCTTC. This sequence encodes CASSYSAWGNSAGSGYTF.

Ten or more counts support this clonotype. The V call is TRBV28, the J call TRBJ1-2; 11 bases match TRBD1. Germline assignment: CDR1 MDHEN and CDR2 SYDVKM. There are 16 residues in the CDR3. J was trimmed by 6 bases and V by 3 bases; bases with no gene match: 9. CDR3 nucleotides: TGTGCCAGCAGTTTCGAGCCTCGGACAGGGGGCGATGGCTACACCTTC. Amino acid sequence: CASSFEPRTGGDGYTF.

This clonotype appeared a few times. The gene calls are TRBV10-3 and TRBJ2-1; 7 nucleotides agree with TRBD2. The V and J ends lost 6 bases and 6 bases, in that order; junction bases with no gene match: 5. The CDR3 runs 13 residues. Germline loops: CDR1 ENHRY, CDR2 SYGVKD. CDR3 nucleotide sequence: TGTGCCATCAGCACCGGGACTACCAATGAGCAGTTCTTC. Translation gives CAISTGTTNEQFF.

This rearrangement joins TRBV7-3 to TRBJ2-2; 8 nucleotides match TRBD2. The CDR3 runs 16 residues. In germline, CDR1 is SGHTA, CDR2 FQGTGA. V shed 5 bases and J 7 bases; nucleotides not matched to a gene: 12. Here the CDR3 DNA reads TGTGCCAGCAGCGAGCAAGCGGGAGCTAGGAGCGGGGAGCTGTTTTTT. Protein: CASSEQAGARSGELFF.

The chain couples TRBV5-1 to TRBJ2-7, with TRBD1 matching over 10 bases. Germline CDR1 and CDR2: SGHRS and YFSETQ. This CDR3 is 14 amino acids long. J gave up 5 bases and V 4 bases, and 6 bases lay outside the gene matches. The CDR3 spells CASSLTGQGDEQYF. The CDR3 DNA reads TGCGCCAGCAGCCTAACCGGACAGGGGGACGAGCAGTACTTC.

The table lists this clonotype with a few counts. The rearrangement uses TRBV12-3 or TRBV12-4 and TRBJ1-1; 8 bases line up with TRBD1. The CDR3 has 14 amino acids. Trimming took 6 bases from V and 2 from J; bases not matched to a gene: 5. CDR3 amino acids: CASRGQGFNTEAFF. The CDR3 nucleotides are TGTGCCAGCAGAGGACAGGGTTTTAACACTGAAGCTTTCTTT.

A few counts support this clonotype. The chain employs TRBV6-1 and TRBJ2-5, with D unresolved. The CDR3 contains 12 residues. Germline V gene lookup returns CDR1 MNHNS and CDR2 SASEGT. V lost 5 bases and J 4 bases, leaving 8 bases between the germline ends. CDR3 residues: CASSTAVETQYF. The CDR3 region has the DNA TGTGCCAGCAGTACGGCAGTAGAGACCCAGTACTTC.

This chain uses TRBV7-2 with TRBJ2-2, with 8 bases identical to TRBD2. Germline CDR1 and CDR2: SGHTA and FQGNSA. The CDR3 contains 17 residues. Trimming took 3 bases from V and 3 from J; bases not matched to a gene: 9. CDR3 in amino acids: CASSFRGGSLHTGELFF. CDR3 DNA sequence: TGTGCCAGCAGCTTTCGGGGGGGGTCACTCCACACCGGGGAGCTGTTTTTT.

This clonotype was detected ten times or more. The rearrangement joins TRBV7-9 to TRBJ2-7, with D possibly TRBD2 on 5 matching bases. V was cut by 0 bases and J by 6 bases, with 6 bases left in between. The CDR3 runs to 12 residues. Per germline, CDR1 SEHNR and CDR2 FQNEAQ (reference sequence). In DNA form, the CDR3 reads TGTGCCAGCAGCTTAGCAGGGAGCGAGCAGTACTTC. It translates to CASSLAGSEQYF. The entire variable domain, with the rest obtained from reference TRBV7-9 and TRBJ2-7, is as follows: DTGVSQNPRHKITKRGQNVTFRCDPISEHNRLYWYRQTLGQGPEFLTYFQNEAQLEKSRLLSDRFSAERPKGSFSTLEIQRTEQGDSAMYLCASSLAGSEQYFGPGTRLTVT.

This clonotype was seen repeatedly, ten times or more. V usage is TRBV20-1 and J usage is TRBJ1-1; D is ambiguous. Germline V lookup: CDR1 DFQATT, CDR2 SNEGSKA (reference sequence). The ends were cut back, 6 bases at V and 1 base at J, with 12 bases in the middle. The length of the CDR3 is 13 residues. The CDR3 is CSAKWTENTEAFF. CDR3 nucleotide sequence: TGCAGTGCCAAATGGACGGAGAACACTGAAGCTTTCTTT.

This rearrangement joins TRBV6-5 to TRBJ1-3; D gene unclear. V lost 0 bases and J 1 base, leaving 7 bases between the germline ends. CDR3 size: 15 residues. CDR1 and CDR2 (germline): MNHEY, SVGAGI. Here the CDR3 reads CASSYSTDSGNTIYF. The CDR3 DNA follows: TGTGCCAGCAGTTACTCGACGGATTCTGGAAACACCATATATTTT.

The chain employs TRBV6-1 and TRBJ1-3; no definite D call. This CDR3 spans 15 amino acids. The V end lost 6 bases, the J end lost 1 base, and 13 bases lay between the germline ends. Germline CDR1 is MNHNS and CDR2 is SASEGT. The CDR3 sequence: CASSTRLGSGNTIYF. For the CDR3, the DNA is TGTGCCAGCAGCACACGACTCGGGTCTGGAAACACCATATATTTT.

At least ten counts were recorded for this clonotype. The chain carries TRBV7-2 and TRBJ2-4; tentatively, D is TRBD2 (5 bases). V shed 4 bases and J shed 7 bases, with 14 bases lying between them. This CDR3 region has 14 residues. The germline V gene encodes CDR1 SGHTA and CDR2 FQGNSA. This chain's CDR3 is CASSYDSTGNIQYF. In nucleotides, the CDR3 is TGTGCCAGCAGCTACGACTCTACGGGGAACATTCAGTACTTC.

CDR3 coding DNA: TGCAGTGCTCAAAACGGATACTATGGCTACACCTTC. The encoded protein is CSAQNGYYGYTF. V is TRBV20-1 and J is TRBJ1-2; D gene unclear. Looked up from germline, CDR1 is DFQATT and CDR2 is SNEGSKA (reference sequence). V was shortened by 5 bases and J by 3 bases, with 10 bases between the two germline ends. The CDR3 contains 12 residues.

There are many counts of this clonotype. This chain joins TRBV6-2 or TRBV6-3 and TRBJ2-7, with 11 nucleotides matching TRBD1. The CDR3 totals 14 residues. The junction had 4 bases not matched to a gene; V was cut back by 7 bases and J by 2 bases. Germline CDR1 reads MNHEY; CDR2 reads SVGEGT. CDR3 loop: CASKDRGRAYEQYF. The DNA of the CDR3 is TGTGCCAGCAAGGACAGGGGGCGAGCCTACGAGCAGTACTTC.

This clonotype was detected ten times or more. CDR3 nucleotide sequence: TGTGCCAGCAGTGTCCTCCGGGGGGTTTCCTACGAGCAGTACTTC. It yields the protein CASSVLRGVSYEQYF. The chain employs TRBV27 and TRBJ2-7; 7 positions agree with TRBD2. The CDR3 loop spans 15 amino acids. The V gene's germline CDR1 is MNHEY and CDR2 SMNVEV (reference sequence). J lost 1 base, V lost 5 bases, and 8 bases had no gene match.

V and J are TRBV15 and TRBJ1-5, with D perhaps matching TRBD1 (6 bases). CDR3 length: 16 amino acids. Germline V gives CDR1 LNHNV, CDR2 YYDKDF (reference sequence). Trimming left V 5 bases short and J 7 bases short, with 21 bases between. As DNA, the CDR3 is TGTGCCACCAGCGCCACTTTAGAAGGGGGGAGGCAGCCCCAGCATTTT. This gives the protein CATSATLEGGRQPQHF.

The rearrangement links TRBV11-3 to TRBJ2-7; unclear D gene. Trimming cost V 5 bases and J 1 base, with 12 bases left between them. The CDR3 totals 14 residues. Germline V gene data show CDR1 as SGHNT and CDR2 as YENEEA. The CDR3 loop is CASSPTYRSYEQYF. The CDR3 DNA follows: TGTGCCAGCAGCCCCACTTACAGATCCTACGAGCAGTACTTC.

This clonotype was detected ten times or more. The chain is built from TRBV12-3 or TRBV12-4 and TRBJ2-7, with TRBD1 matching over 10 bases. Trimming cost V 6 bases and J 5 bases; bases outside gene matches: 4. The CDR3 length is 13 residues. CDR3 DNA: TGTGCCAGCAGCCGACAGGGGGCCGACGAGCAGTACTTC. Translating it yields CASSRQGADEQYF.

This clonotype was detected many times. At one boundary the junction diverges from the germline segment, which might be a read error. The chain is built from TRBV12-3 or TRBV12-4 and TRBJ2-7; D is undetermined. The CDR3 consists of 14 residues. The chain's CDR3 is CASSLASRSYEQYF. CDR3 DNA: TGTGCCAGCAGCTTAGCATCTCGATCCTACGAGCAGTACTTC.